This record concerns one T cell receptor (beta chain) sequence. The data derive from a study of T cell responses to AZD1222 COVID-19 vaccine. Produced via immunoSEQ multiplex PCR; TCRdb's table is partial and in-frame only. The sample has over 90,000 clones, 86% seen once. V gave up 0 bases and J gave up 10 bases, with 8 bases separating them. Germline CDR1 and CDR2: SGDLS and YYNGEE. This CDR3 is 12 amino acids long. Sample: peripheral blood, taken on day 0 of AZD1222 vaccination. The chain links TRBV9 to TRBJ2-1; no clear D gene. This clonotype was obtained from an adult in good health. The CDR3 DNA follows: TGTGCCAGCAGCGTAGCTGAGCGAGAGCAGTTCTTC. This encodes CASSVAEREQFF.